This T cell receptor (beta chain) was documented in a study of persistence of HIV-infected CD4 T cells. Germline-derived CDR1 and CDR2 are SGHRS and YFSETQ. The ends lost 4 bases at V and 4 bases at J; junction bases unmatched: 13. The CDR3 length is 16 residues. An overlapping HIV-1 Gag peptide pool stimulated these cells at roughly 0.97 ug/peptide/mL. CD40L-negative CD69-negative CD45RO-high memory CD4+ T cells were sorted as populations depleted of antigen-responding cells. For this clone: What it binds is unknown.

Sequencing used immunoSEQ version 4 in survey mode. The table came from immunoSEQ multiplex PCR; TCRdb's copy has only in-frame clones and leaves some out. The table includes about 40,000 clones, 70% to 90% detected once. This TCR was recovered from an adult with HIV. The donor label of this sample is uncertain. The chain links TRBV5-1 to TRBJ1-2; 7 bases are shared with TRBD1. The specimen was cultured CD4+ T cells from PBMCs, collected from a patient who received antiretroviral therapy. This CDR3 reads CASSRGTGAIGYGYTF. Written as DNA, the CDR3 is TGCGCCAGCAGCCGGGGAACAGGGGCGATTGGCTATGGCTACACCTTC.